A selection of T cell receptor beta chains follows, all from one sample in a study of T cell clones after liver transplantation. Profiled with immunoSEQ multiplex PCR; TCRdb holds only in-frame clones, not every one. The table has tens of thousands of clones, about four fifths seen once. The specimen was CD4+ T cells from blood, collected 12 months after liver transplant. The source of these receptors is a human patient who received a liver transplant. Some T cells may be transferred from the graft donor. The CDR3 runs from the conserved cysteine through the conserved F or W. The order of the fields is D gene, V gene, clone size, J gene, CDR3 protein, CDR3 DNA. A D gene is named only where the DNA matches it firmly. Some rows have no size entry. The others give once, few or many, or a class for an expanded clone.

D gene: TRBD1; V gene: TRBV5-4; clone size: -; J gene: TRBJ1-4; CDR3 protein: CASSFSGTGYEKLFF; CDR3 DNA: TGTGCCAGCAGCTTTTCCGGGACAGGGTATGAAAAACTGTTTTTT
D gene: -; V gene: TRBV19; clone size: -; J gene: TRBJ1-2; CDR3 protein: CASSIPSAGWHYGYTF; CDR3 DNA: TGTGCCAGTAGTATCCCAAGTGCCGGGTGGCACTATGGCTACACCTTC
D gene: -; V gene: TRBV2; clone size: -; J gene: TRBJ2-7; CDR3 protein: CASSEAGTYYEQYF; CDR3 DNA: TGTGCCAGCAGTGAAGCGGGCACATACTACGAGCAGTACTTC
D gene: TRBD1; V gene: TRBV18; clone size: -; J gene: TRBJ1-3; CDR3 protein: CASSPGHGQGFGNTIYF; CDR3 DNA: TGTGCCAGCTCACCAGGTCACGGACAGGGGTTTGGAAACACCATATATTTT
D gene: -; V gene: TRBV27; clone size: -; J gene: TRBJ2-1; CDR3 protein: CASSPPPGTLYNEQFF; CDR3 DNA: TGTGCCAGCAGTCCCCCTCCCGGGACCCTGTACAATGAGCAGTTCTTC
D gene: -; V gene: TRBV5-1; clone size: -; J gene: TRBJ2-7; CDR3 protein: CASSSGGGFLDEQYF; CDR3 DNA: TGCGCCAGCAGCTCCGGGGGAGGTTTTCTCGACGAGCAGTACTTC
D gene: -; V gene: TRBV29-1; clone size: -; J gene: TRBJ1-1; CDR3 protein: CSVEPKNTEAFF; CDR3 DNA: TGCAGCGTAGAACCGAAGAACACTGAAGCTTTCTTT
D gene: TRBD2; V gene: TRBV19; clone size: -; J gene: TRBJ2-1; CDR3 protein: CASSPPVVSSGRANEQFF; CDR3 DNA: TGTGCCAGTAGTCCCCCGGTCGTATCTAGCGGGAGGGCCAATGAGCAGTTCTTC
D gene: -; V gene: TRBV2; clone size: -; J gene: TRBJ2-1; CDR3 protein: CASSVRSRGRFF; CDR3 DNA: TGTGCCAGCAGTGTTAGGTCCAGGGGTCGGTTCTTC
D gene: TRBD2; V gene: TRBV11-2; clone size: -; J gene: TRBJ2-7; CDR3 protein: CASSPRLAGGRNEQYF; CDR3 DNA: TGTGCCAGCAGCCCCAGACTAGCGGGAGGGAGGAACGAGCAGTACTTC
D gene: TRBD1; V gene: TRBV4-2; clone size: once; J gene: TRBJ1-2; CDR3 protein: CASSIDGDRPFYGYTF; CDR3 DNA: TGTGCCAGCAGCATTGATGGGGACAGGCCTTTCTATGGCTACACCTTC
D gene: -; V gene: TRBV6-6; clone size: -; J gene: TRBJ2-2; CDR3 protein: CASSRQFVNTGELFF; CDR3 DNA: TGTGCCAGCAGCCGACAGTTTGTGAACACCGGGGAGCTGTTTTTT
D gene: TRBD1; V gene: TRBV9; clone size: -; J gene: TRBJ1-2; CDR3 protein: CASSVGTGYNYGYTF; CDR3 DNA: TGTGCCAGCAGCGTAGGGACAGGGTATAACTATGGCTACACCTTC
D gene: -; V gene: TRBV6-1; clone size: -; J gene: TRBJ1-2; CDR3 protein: CASRANYGYTF; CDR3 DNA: TGTGCCAGCCGGGCCAACTATGGCTACACCTTC
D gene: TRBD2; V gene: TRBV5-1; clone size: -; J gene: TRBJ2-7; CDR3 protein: CASSLVTSGLAYEQYF; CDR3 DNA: TGCGCCAGCAGCCTCGTGACTAGCGGGTTAGCCTACGAGCAGTACTTC
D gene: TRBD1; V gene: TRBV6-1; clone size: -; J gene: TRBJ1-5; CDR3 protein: CASILTGGNQPQHF; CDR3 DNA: TGTGCCAGCATCCTGACAGGGGGCAATCAGCCCCAGCATTTT
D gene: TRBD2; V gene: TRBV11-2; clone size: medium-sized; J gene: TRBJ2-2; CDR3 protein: CASSFQPAGVPGELFF; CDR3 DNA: TGTGCCAGCAGCTTTCAGCCAGCGGGAGTCCCCGGGGAGCTGTTTTTT
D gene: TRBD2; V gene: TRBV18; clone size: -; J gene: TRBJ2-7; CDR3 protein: CASSPGLVTYEQYF; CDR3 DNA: TGTGCCAGCTCACCGGGACTAGTAACATACGAGCAGTACTTC
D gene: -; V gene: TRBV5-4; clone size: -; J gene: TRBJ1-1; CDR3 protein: CASSYGRTNTEAFF; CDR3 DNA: TGTGCCAGCAGCTACGGACGTACGAACACTGAAGCTTTCTTT
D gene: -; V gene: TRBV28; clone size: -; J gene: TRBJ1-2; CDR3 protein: CASSLPYSGTSDGYTF; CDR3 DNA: TGTGCCAGCAGTTTACCCTACTCCGGGACATCTGATGGCTACACCTTC
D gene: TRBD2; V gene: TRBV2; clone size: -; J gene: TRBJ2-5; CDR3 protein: CASRSRLAGGVLWPGKRTQYF; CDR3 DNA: TGTGCCAGCAGGTCGCGACTAGCGGGAGGCGTTTTATGGCCGGGGAAGAGGACCCAGTACTTC
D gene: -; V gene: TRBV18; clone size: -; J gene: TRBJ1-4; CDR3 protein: CATRRGEGTVEKLFF; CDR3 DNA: TGTGCCACCCGGCGGGGTGAGGGTACGGTTGAAAAACTGTTTTTT
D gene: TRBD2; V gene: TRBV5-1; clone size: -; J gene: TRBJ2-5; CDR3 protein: CASIWGTSGSQTQYF; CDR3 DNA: TGCGCCAGCATCTGGGGGACTAGCGGGAGTCAGACCCAGTACTTC
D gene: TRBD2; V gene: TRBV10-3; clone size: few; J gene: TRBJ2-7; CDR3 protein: CAISEAGEDEQYF; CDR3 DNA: TGTGCCATCAGTGAAGCGGGGGAGGACGAGCAGTACTTC